This T cell receptor beta chain was sequenced in a study of shared clonotypes between healthy human individuals. Samples underwent the assay at deep level. Libraries were prepared by immunoSEQ multiplex PCR; TCRdb keeps only in-frame clonotypes and omits some of them. In the table there are approximately 2.3 million clones, approximately 95% of which are singletons. Notes on this clone: This sample also contains other DNA sequences that code for the same CDR3.

The TCR was taken from a young man in good health. Some clones in this sample may be carry-over from other donors' samples. Sequenced: naive CD4+ T cells from PBMCs. Subset noted: CD45RA+ positively selected.

CDR3 loop: CASSLGTSGTYEQYF. The CDR3 DNA is TGTGCCAGTAGTCTCGGGACTAGCGGGACCTACGAGCAGTACTTC. The genes are TRBV19 and TRBJ2-7; 13 nucleotides agree with TRBD2. Germline V lookup: CDR1 LNHDA, CDR2 SQIVND (reference sequence). The length of the CDR3 is 15 residues. The V segment lost 5 bases and the J segment 2 bases; nucleotides outside the gene matches: 3.